This T cell receptor (beta chain) emerged from a study of blood T cells in healthy people across ages. Study conclusions and caveats: Nothing was known about donor CMV status, and this possibly confounded expanded clonotype changes.

With a J-beta primer mix and a sample-barcoded 5' primer, a second PCR ran about 7 to 12 cycles. TCRdb fed the 5' RACE reads into MiXCR, producing one record per CDR3 protein. The sample contains about 1.5 million distinct CDR3 sequences, approximately 43% of which appear only once. Per germline, CDR1 SGDLS and CDR2 YYNGEE. V gave up 0 bases and J gave up 3 bases, with 19 bases separating them. This CDR3 is 18 amino acids long. About this clonotype: Its antigen is not known.

The J gene is TRBJ2-1, the V gene TRBV9, with a possible D match to TRBD1 (6 bases). The origin of this receptor is a woman between 18 and 30 years old in good health. The sequenced sample consisted of blood. The CDR3 sequence is CASSVEAPPRGRYNEQFF. For the CDR3, the DNA is TGTGCCAGCAGCGTAGAGGCCCCCCCCAGGGGACGCTACAATGAGCAGTTCTTC.